Listed here are 30 T cell receptor beta chains from one sample, sequenced in a study of tumor-infiltrating lymphocytes in primary liver carcinoma. The investigators made TCR beta cDNA from about 510 ng total RNA, using a constant-region primer. Libraries for TCR beta were built through three nested multiplex PCR rounds, which together made up a slightly modified ARM-PCR procedure. Primers for the first two PCR rounds were TRBV1-TRBV30 forward primers and a C-beta reverse primer (roughly 10 cycles per round). TCRdb re-called the multiplex PCR reads with MiXCR, one entry per CDR3 protein. This table holds about 180,000 distinct CDR3 sequences, around 60% found once. Germline DNA was extracted alongside blood RNA, which was obtained from unsorted whole blood. Specimen: peripheral blood. The receptors stem from a man aged 40-50 years with primary liver carcinoma and hepatitis B virus infection.

Note on this clonotype: A read error is possible here, since a much larger clone lies one base away. The V and J genes are TRBV6-5 and TRBJ2-1; D not certain. This CDR3 contains 11 residues. Per the germline V gene, CDR1 is MNHEY and CDR2 is SVGAGI. V lost 8 bases to trimming and J lost 0 bases, with 2 bases between them. CDR3: CASVSYNEQFF. The CDR3 DNA reads TGTGCCAGCGTCTCCTACAATGAGCAGTTCTTC.

A few counts support this clonotype. The V call is TRBV10-3, the J call TRBJ2-1; 8 bases are shared with TRBD2. The CDR3 is 16 residues long. CDR1 ENHRY and CDR2 SYGVKD come from the germline V gene. V lost 3 bases, J lost 0 bases, and 4 bases stayed unmatched. The CDR3 DNA follows: TGTGCCATCAGTGAAGGGGCGGGGGGCTCCTACAATGAGCAGTTCTTC. Translating gives CAISEGAGGSYNEQFF.

With regard to this clonotype: A much larger clone lies a single base off, so this may be a read error. This chain connects TRBV11-2 to TRBJ1-4; D is unresolved. The CDR3 spans 12 residues. Germline V lookup: CDR1 SGHAT, CDR2 FQNNGV. CDR3 residues: CVSSLDREKLFF. CDR3 nucleotides: TGTGTCAGCAGCTTAGATAGGGAAAAACTGTTTTTT.

Details on this clonotype: It is likely a read error, because the conserved phenylalanine at the end of the CDR3 is missing. V usage is TRBV11-1 and J usage is TRBJ2-1, with 7 bases lining up with TRBD2. The CDR3 loop spans 11 amino acids. From germline, CDR1 is SGHAT and CDR2 FQDESV (reference sequence). The V segment lost 3 bases and the J segment 10 bases; nucleotides outside the gene matches: 0. The CDR3, as DNA: TGTGCCAGCAGCTTCGGGAGGGAGCAGTTCCTC. The encoded protein is CASSFGREQFL.

With respect to this clonotype: A much bigger clone sits one base away, suggesting this may be a read error. The conserved phenylalanine or tryptophan normally closing the CDR3 is absent here, so this likely arose from a read error. The J gene is TRBJ1-6, the V gene TRBV12-3 or TRBV12-4; TRBD1 matches 10 bases. J lost 12 bases, V lost 5 bases, and 7 bases had no gene match. The CDR3 sequence is 14 residues long. The DNA of the CDR3 is TGTGCCAGCAGTGGGACGGGACAGGGGATACCCCTCCACATT. The encoded protein is CASSGTGQGIPLHI.

The gene calls are TRBV5-1 and TRBJ2-2; 8 nucleotides line up with TRBD1. CDR3 size: 15 residues. Germline V gene data show CDR1 as SGHRS and CDR2 as YFSETQ. The junction had 3 bases not matched to a gene; V was cut back by 3 bases and J by 2 bases. CDR3 in DNA: TGCGCCAGCAGCTGGGGACAGGAAAACACCGGGGAGCTGTTTTTT. Translation gives CASSWGQENTGELFF.

This clonotype has a single count. The chain uses TRBV11-2 and TRBJ2-5; D is perhaps TRBD1 (6 bases). Germline V CDR1 and CDR2: SGHAT, FQNNGV. Deletions cut 5 bases from V and 11 bases from J, with 24 bases between. The CDR3 is 15 residues long. The CDR3 region is CASSLIGQKQDTQYF. CDR3 in DNA: TGTGCCAGCAGCCTCATCGGACAGAAACAAGATACTCAGTACTTC.

With respect to this clonotype: Its ends do not fully match the called genes, so a read error is possible. This chain joins TRBV29-1 and TRBJ2-2, with D tentatively TRBD1 or TRBD2 (5 bases each). The CDR3 spans 14 residues. CDR1 SQVTM and CDR2 ANQGSEA come from the germline V gene. The CDR3 here is CSVLGPGPTRELFF. The CDR3 DNA reads TGCAGCGTCCTCGGTCCGGGACCCACCAGGGAGCTGTTTTTT.

The chain is built from TRBV11-2 and TRBJ2-5; 8 nucleotides align to TRBD2. The V gene end was trimmed by 1 base and the J gene end by 3 bases; junction bases not matched to a gene: 4. The germline CDR1 and CDR2 sequences are SGHAT and FQNNGV. CDR3 size: 15 residues. The CDR3 reads CASSLVNSGKETQYF. CDR3 DNA: TGTGCCAGCAGCTTAGTGAATAGCGGGAAAGAGACCCAGTACTTC.

This chain joins TRBV7-9 and TRBJ2-1, with 8 positions matching TRBD2. This CDR3 has 16 residues. Losses at the gene ends were 4 bases for V and 0 bases for J; bases not matched to a gene: 5. Germline CDR1 SEHNR, CDR2 FQNEAQ (reference sequence). This CDR3 reads CASSSLAESSYNEQFF. The CDR3 bases are TGTGCCAGCAGCTCACTAGCGGAGAGCTCCTACAATGAGCAGTTCTTC.

This rearrangement joins TRBV7-8 to TRBJ2-6; D is uncertain. The CDR3 sequence is 15 residues long. V was pared by 1 base and J by 2 bases, with 6 bases between. Germline V lookup: CDR1 SGHVS, CDR2 FQNEAQ. CDR3 sequence: CASSLGVAGANVLTF. The CDR3 DNA sequence: TGTGCCAGCAGCTTAGGGGTGGCTGGGGCCAACGTCCTGACTTTC.

Worth noting for this clonotype: Sequence at one end of the junction differs from germline and may be a read error. The chain links TRBV4-2 to TRBJ2-1; the match to TRBD2 covers 9 bases. Germline assignment: CDR1 LGHNA and CDR2 YNFKEQ. CDR3 length: 15 amino acids. The CDR3 is CSSSLEREASNEQFF. DNA for the CDR3: TGTTCCAGCAGCCTAGAGCGGGAGGCGAGCAATGAGCAGTTCTTC.

In regard to this clonotype: One end of the junction varies from germline; a read error may be responsible. The chain combines TRBV29-1 with TRBJ1-3; TRBD1 might be the D (6 bases). There are 12 residues in the CDR3. Germline-derived CDR1 and CDR2 are SQVTM and ANQGSEA. The CDR3 coding sequence is TGCGGCGTTGAAAAGGGGGAGAACACCATATATTTT. It translates to CGVEKGENTIYF. The full variable domain, rest sourced from reference TRBV29-1 and TRBJ1-3, is SAVISQKPSRDICQRGTSLTIQCQVDSQVTMMFWYRQQPGQSLTLIATANQGSEATYESGFVIDKFPISRPNLTFSTLTVSNMSPEDSSIYLCGVEKGENTIYFGEGSWLTVV.

This clonotype occurred many times. The V and J genes are TRBV4-1 and TRBJ2-5; D remains unclear. With 3 bases removed from V and 5 bases from J, the gap between germline ends came to 7 bases. The germline gives CDR1 MGHRA, CDR2 YSYEKL. The CDR3 is 12 amino acids. The CDR3 reads CASSQGRETQYF. Here the CDR3 DNA reads TGCGCCAGCAGCCAGGGTCGGGAGACCCAGTACTTC.

Worth noting for this clonotype: A read error is possible here, since a much larger clone lies one base away. The rearrangement joins TRBV29-1 to TRBJ1-4; D perhaps matches TRBD1 (5 bases). Trimming shortened V by 8 bases and J by 7 bases, and 17 bases separated the two germline ends. Looked up from germline, CDR1 is SQVTM and CDR2 is ANQGSEA. CDR3 length: 13 residues. In DNA form, the CDR3 reads TGCAGCCCTTCAGGGAACGAGGGTGAAAAACTGTTTTTT. Translating gives CSPSGNEGEKLFF.

This clonotype has more than one count but fewer than ten. The chain couples TRBV10-3 to TRBJ2-5; no reliable D call. This CDR3 has 15 amino acids. V lost 3 bases and J lost 0, with 11 bases in between. Per the germline V gene, CDR1 is ENHRY and CDR2 is SYGVKD. DNA for the CDR3: TGTGCCATCAGTGACTCGGGTATCCACCAAGAGACCCAGTACTTC. This codes for CAISDSGIHQETQYF.

This chain uses TRBV6-1 with TRBJ2-3; a weak D match, TRBD2 (5 bases). The CDR3 covers 14 residues. Germline V gene data show CDR1 as MNHNS and CDR2 as SASEGT. The CDR3 is CASEPPSPTDTQYF. In DNA, the CDR3 is TGTGCTAGCGAACCCCCCAGTCCCACAGATACGCAGTATTTT.

About this clonotype: A much larger clone sits a single nucleotide away, making a read error possible. This sequence joins TRBV4-1 and TRBJ1-5, with a tentative D call TRBD1 (5 bases). Germline V gene lookup returns CDR1 MGHRA and CDR2 YSYEKL. V was trimmed by 3 bases and J by 3 bases, leaving 12 bases between them. The CDR3 sequence is 15 residues long. The CDR3 DNA reads TGCGCCAGCAGCCAGCAGGGAGGTGTCAATCAGCCCCAGCATTTT. Its translation is CASSQQGGVNQPQHF.

The chain has TRBV5-8 and TRBJ1-5; 8 nucleotides match TRBD1. From germline, CDR1 is SGHTS and CDR2 YDEGEE. The CDR3 consists of 15 residues. V was pared by 1 base and J by 3 bases, with 3 bases of the junction left unmatched. In nucleotides, the CDR3 is TGTGCCAGCAGCTTGACAGGGGGTTACAATCAGCCCCAGCATTTT. The encoded protein is CASSLTGGYNQPQHF. Drawing the rest from reference TRBV5-8 and TRBJ1-5, the complete variable domain is EAGVTQSPTHLIKTRGQQATLRCSPISGHTSVYWYQQALGLGLQFLLWYDEGEERNRGNFPPRFSGRQFPNYSSELNVNALELEDSALYLCASSLTGGYNQPQHFGDGTRLSIL.

This chain joins TRBV4-1 and TRBJ2-7, with D possibly matching TRBD2 (6 bases). The CDR3 loop spans 14 amino acids. CDR1 and CDR2 (germline): MGHRA, YSYEKL. V dropped 4 bases and J dropped 1 base, with 11 bases sitting between them. CDR3 bases: TGCGCCAGCAGCCGCCCGGGGGAGTCCTACGAGCAGTACTTC. It yields the protein CASSRPGESYEQYF.

A single count supports this clonotype. The junction and the germline gene differ at one end; a read error may be behind it. The chain recombines TRBV4-2 with TRBJ2-7, with TRBD2 matching 11 bases. Germline CDR1 and CDR2: LGHNA and YNFKEQ. This CDR3 region has 15 residues. CDR3 sequence (DNA): TGTGCCAGCAGCCAAGGTAGCGGGAGGGACAACGAGCATTACTTC. Amino acid sequence: CASSQGSGRDNEHYF.

Notes on this clonotype: This may be a read error: a much more frequent sequence differs by one nucleotide. The CDR3 does not close with the conserved phenylalanine or tryptophan, likely indicating a read error. The V gene is TRBV4-1, the J gene TRBJ1-1; D call uncertain. The CDR3 totals 14 residues. V was clipped by 0 bases and J by 1 base, with 6 bases between them. Germline V CDR1 and CDR2: MGHRA, YSYEKL. The chain's CDR3 is CASSQDGGNTEAFL. The CDR3 coding sequence is TGCGCCAGCAGCCAAGATGGAGGGAACACTGAAGCTTTCCTT.

To note about this clonotype: A read error may produce the germline difference seen at one junction end. The chain joins TRBV11-2 to TRBJ2-7; TRBD1 might be the D (6 bases). Germline V gene data show CDR1 as SGHAT and CDR2 as FQNNGV. The CDR3 is 14 amino acids. The CDR3 coding sequence is TGTGCTAGCAGCTTATTCAGGGGCGCCTACGAGCGGTACTTC. Protein: CASSLFRGAYERYF.

In its sample, this clonotype was seen once. A much larger clone differs by one base, so this may be a read error. V usage is TRBV11-2 and J usage is TRBJ1-2; D gene ambiguous. The CDR3 has 13 amino acids. Germline loops: CDR1 SGHAT, CDR2 FQNNGV. CDR3 amino acids: CAGSLAPDYGYTF. The CDR3 region has the DNA TGTGCCGGCAGCTTAGCCCCGGACTATGGCTACACCTTC.

The gene calls are TRBV28 and TRBJ2-7; a weak D match, TRBD2 (6 bases). CDR3 length: 14 amino acids. V was trimmed by 2 bases and J by 3 bases, leaving 11 bases between them. Germline V gene sequence: CDR1 MDHEN, CDR2 SYDVKM. CDR3 in DNA: TGTGCCAGCAGTTTAGGCGGGGAGCTCTACGAGCAGTACTTC. It codes for CASSLGGELYEQYF.

Comments on this clonotype: Because it lacks the conserved phenylalanine or tryptophan at the end, this CDR3 is likely a read error. The J gene is TRBJ2-7, the V gene TRBV12-3 or TRBV12-4; no reliable D call. The CDR3 runs 12 residues. The CDR3 protein is CANSFGSYEQYL. In DNA, the CDR3 is TGTGCCAACAGTTTCGGATCCTACGAGCAGTACCTC.

A remark on this clonotype: The junction does not match germline at one end; this may be a read error. V gene TRBV4-1 combines with J gene TRBJ1-2; D is uncertain. Germline V gene sequence: CDR1 MGHRA, CDR2 YSYEKL. CDR3 size: 13 residues. CDR3 residues: CARSQDVGYGYTF. The CDR3 coding sequence is TGCGCCCGCAGCCAAGATGTGGGCTATGGCTACACCTTC.

The gene calls are TRBV5-4 and TRBJ2-5; 7 nucleotides agree with TRBD1. The germline V gene encodes CDR1 SGHNT and CDR2 YYREEE (reference sequence). V shed 5 bases and J 4 bases; nucleotides not matched to a gene: 11. CDR3 length equals 15 residues. CDR3 coding DNA: TGTGCCAGCAGGACCCGGGACAGCGGCGGAGAGACCCAGTACTTC. Amino acids: CASRTRDSGGETQYF.

This clonotype has just a few counts. Relative to the germline gene, one junction end is altered; a read error may explain this. The V call is TRBV11-2, the J call TRBJ2-1, with 10 bases aligning to TRBD2. The CDR3 spans 15 residues. Per germline, CDR1 SGHAT and CDR2 FQNNGV. CDR3 sequence: CASSLKTSGYNEQLF. CDR3 nucleotide sequence: TGTGCCAGCAGCTTGAAGACTAGCGGGTACAATGAGCAGCTCTTC.

As to this clonotype: The germline gene is not matched at one end of the junction; a read error may be the cause. This sequence joins TRBV11-2 and TRBJ1-6; a possible D gene is TRBD1 (5 bases). The germline CDR1 and CDR2 sequences are SGHAT and FQNNGV. The CDR3 has 16 residues. CDR3 nucleotides: TGTGCCAGCATCCCTCTGCGGGACGGGAGGAATTCACCCCTTCACTTT. Translated: CASIPLRDGRNSPLHF.